A single sample gave rise to the 14 T cell receptor beta chains below, sequenced in a study of control samples from healthy donors and cancer patients (dated by TCRdb to about 2020). To prepare the library, the immunoSEQ multiplex PCR assay was applied. TCRdb limited this immuneACCESS table to in-frame rearrangements with V and J called. A share of clones is missing; checked studies link under half to unresolved V genes, and the rest is unexplained. Counted in this sample were 78,000 or so clones; roughly 90% of them appeared once. 3% to 4% of the sample is held by the ten biggest clonotypes. The sample consisted of blood. These receptors originate from a woman in her fifties or sixties in good health.

The rearrangement links TRBV7-9 to TRBJ2-1, with TRBD2 matching 11 bases. This CDR3 is 15 amino acids long. The V gene's germline CDR1 is SEHNR and CDR2 FQNEAQ (reference sequence). V lost 5 bases and J lost 8; bases outside the gene matches: 8. Here the CDR3 reads CASSLTSGSKYEQFF. The CDR3 DNA reads as TGTGCCAGCAGCCTTACTAGCGGGAGTAAGTATGAGCAGTTCTTC.

This sequence joins TRBV5-6 and TRBJ2-1; D is ambiguous. Germline V lookup: CDR1 SGHDT, CDR2 YYEEEE. V was cut by 0 bases and J by 0 bases, with 10 bases left in between. CDR3 length: 16 residues. The CDR3 is CASSLGPESSYNEQFF. As DNA, the CDR3 is TGTGCCAGCAGCTTGGGTCCGGAGTCCTCCTACAATGAGCAGTTCTTC.

This clone was seen only once. The chain has TRBV28 and TRBJ2-1; 16 bases agree with TRBD2. This CDR3 has 17 residues. Germline CDR1 reads MDHEN; CDR2 reads SYDVKM. V shed 2 bases, J shed 7 bases, and the junction held 5 bases outside the gene matches. CDR3 sequence: CASSLGGLAGGRNEQFF. As DNA, the CDR3 is TGTGCCAGCAGTTTAGGGGGACTAGCGGGAGGGCGGAATGAGCAGTTCTTC.

This chain uses TRBV29-1 with TRBJ1-2; 7 bases agree with TRBD1. Germline V gene lookup returns CDR1 SQVTM and CDR2 ANQGSEA. V shed 8 bases, J shed 4 bases, and the junction held 7 bases outside the gene matches. The CDR3 has 12 residues. This CDR3 reads CSTLGTAYGYTF. The CDR3 DNA follows: TGCAGCACGCTTGGGACAGCCTATGGCTACACCTTC.

The chain carries TRBV30 and TRBJ2-6; the match to TRBD2 covers 13 bases. This CDR3 region has 19 residues. V dropped 3 bases and J dropped 1; count of bases not matched to a gene: 9. Germline CDR1 GTSNPN, CDR2 SVGIG (reference sequence). CDR3 loop: CAWSKERTSGRSGANVLTF. As DNA, the CDR3 is TGTGCCTGGAGCAAGGAAAGGACTAGCGGGAGATCTGGGGCCAACGTCCTGACTTTC.

This chain uses TRBV27 with TRBJ2-1; TRBD1 matches at 7 bases. J gave up 9 bases and V 6 bases, and 8 bases lay outside the gene matches. Germline CDR1 is MNHEY and CDR2 is SMNVEV (reference sequence). The CDR3 consists of 13 residues. The CDR3 region is CASRARGFSEQFF. In nucleotides, the CDR3 is TGTGCCAGCAGGGCCAGGGGGTTTAGTGAGCAGTTCTTC.

The rearrangement uses TRBV28 and TRBJ1-2; 7 bases match TRBD1. The J segment lost 4 bases and the V segment lost 10 bases, leaving 18 bases of the junction unmatched. The CDR3 has 16 residues. Germline-derived CDR1 and CDR2 are MDHEN and SYDVKM. CDR3: CATQGGKLDSIYGYTF. The CDR3 DNA is TGTGCCACCCAGGGGGGTAAACTGGACAGTATCTATGGCTACACCTTC.

CDR3 bases: TGTGCCAGCAGTGTGACAGGGGAAGGCTACACCTTC. Its protein product is CASSVTGEGYTF. The chain couples TRBV3-1 (or the pseudogene TRBV3-2) to TRBJ1-2; TRBD1 matches 8 bases. This CDR3 comprises 12 residues. Germline CDR1 is LGHDT and CDR2 is YNNKEL (reference sequence). V was pared by 6 bases and J by 8 bases, with 5 bases of the junction left unmatched.

This chain connects TRBV29-1 to TRBJ2-1; D remains ambiguous. With 3 bases removed from V and 5 bases from J, the gap between germline ends came to 5 bases. CDR3 size: 11 residues. Looked up from germline, CDR1 is SQVTM and CDR2 is ANQGSEA. The CDR3 region is CSVDLDNEQFF. The CDR3 coding sequence is TGCAGCGTTGATCTCGACAATGAGCAGTTCTTC.

This clone has just a few counts. The chain recombines TRBV9 with TRBJ2-7; 7 bases are shared with TRBD2. The germline CDR1 and CDR2 sequences are SGDLS and YYNGEE. V shed 0 bases and J 1 base; nucleotides not matched to a gene: 4. This CDR3 region has 15 residues. The CDR3 nucleotides read TGTGCCAGCAGCGTAGAGGTAGCGGGTTCCTACGAGCAGTACTTC. It is translated as CASSVEVAGSYEQYF.

The chain couples TRBV5-5 to TRBJ2-1; 13 nucleotides match TRBD2. Germline loops: CDR1 SGHKS, CDR2 YYEKEE (reference sequence). Trimming took 3 bases from V and 9 from J; bases not matched to a gene: 6. This CDR3 is 15 amino acids long. Here the CDR3 DNA reads TGTGCCAGCAGCTCGGAACTAGCGGGAGGGGTTGAGCAGTTCTTC. It is translated as CASSSELAGGVEQFF.

The J gene is TRBJ2-7, the V gene TRBV30; D is possibly TRBD2 (7 bases). The CDR3 is 16 residues long. CDR1 is GTSNPN and CDR2 is SVGIG in the germline V gene (reference sequence). V was clipped by 0 bases and J by 0 bases, with 15 bases between them. This CDR3 is CAWSVPGGSTSYEQYF. The CDR3 region has the DNA TGTGCCTGGAGTGTTCCGGGGGGCTCCACCTCCTACGAGCAGTACTTC.

The chain carries TRBV3-1 (or the pseudogene TRBV3-2) and TRBJ2-1; D possibly corresponds to TRBD2 (7 bases). Trimming shortened V by 3 bases and J by 9 bases, and 15 bases separated the two germline ends. This CDR3 contains 14 residues. CDR1 LGHDT and CDR2 YNNKEL come from the germline V gene (reference sequence). The DNA for the CDR3 is TGTGCCAGCAGCCACGGGGGGAGGGGGACTGAGCAGTTCTTC. Residues: CASSHGGRGTEQFF.

The chain employs TRBV7-3 and TRBJ1-6, with D possibly matching TRBD1 (5 bases). The V gene lost 2 bases and the J gene lost 7 bases, with 18 bases spanning the gap. The CDR3 is 17 residues long. Per the germline V gene, CDR1 is SGHTA and CDR2 is FQGTGA. CDR3 DNA: TGTGCCAGCAGCTTAGGCCACTTAGGGGAGGCGAATTCACCCCTCCACTTT. Its protein product is CASSLGHLGEANSPLHF. The entire variable domain, with the rest obtained from reference TRBV7-3 and TRBJ1-6, is as follows: GAGVSQTPSNKVTEKGKYVELRCDPISGHTALYWYRQSLGQGPEFLIYFQGTGAADDSGLPNDRFFAVRPEGSVSTLKIQRTERGDSAVYLCASSLGHLGEANSPLHFGNGTRLTVT.